This TCR beta chain was documented in a study of shared clonotypes between healthy human individuals. The assay was immunoSEQ multiplex PCR, and TCRdb's table has in-frame clones only and misses some. The repertoire consists of approximately 1,500,000 clones, with roughly 96% occurring once and the leading ten covering over 1%. A note on this clone: Its antigen remains unknown.

Trimming shortened V by 2 bases and J by 5 bases, and 14 bases separated the two germline ends. CDR3 size: 15 residues. Germline CDR1 SGDLS, CDR2 YYNGEE. General study results and limits: A few donors had about 5% of their naive CD4 clonotypes in common.

Material: naive CD4+ T cells sorted from blood. Subset: CD45RA+ positively selected. The source is a man aged 25 to 45 in good health. The rearrangement uses TRBV9 and TRBJ2-1; D is possibly TRBD2 (6 bases). CDR3 DNA: TGTGCCAGCAGCGTGGGGCTAGCGCAGAACAATGAGCAGTTCTTC. This encodes CASSVGLAQNNEQFF.